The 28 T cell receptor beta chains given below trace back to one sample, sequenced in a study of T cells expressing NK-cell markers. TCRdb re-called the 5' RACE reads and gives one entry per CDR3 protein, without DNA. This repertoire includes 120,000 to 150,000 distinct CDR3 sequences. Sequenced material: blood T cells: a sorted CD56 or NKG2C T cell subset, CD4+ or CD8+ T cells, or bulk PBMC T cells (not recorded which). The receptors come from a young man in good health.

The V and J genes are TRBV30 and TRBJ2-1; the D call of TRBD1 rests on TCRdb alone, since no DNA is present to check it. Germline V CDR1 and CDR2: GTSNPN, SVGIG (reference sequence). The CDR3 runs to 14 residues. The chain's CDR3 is CAWKPDTYLREQFF.

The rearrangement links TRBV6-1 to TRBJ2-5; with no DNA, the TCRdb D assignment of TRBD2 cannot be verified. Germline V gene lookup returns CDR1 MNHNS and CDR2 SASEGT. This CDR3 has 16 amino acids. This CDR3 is CASSPSGSKYQETQYF.

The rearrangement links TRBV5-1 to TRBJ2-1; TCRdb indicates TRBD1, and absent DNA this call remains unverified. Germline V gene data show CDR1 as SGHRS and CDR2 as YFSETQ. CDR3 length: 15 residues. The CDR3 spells CASSLAGTGSNEQFF.

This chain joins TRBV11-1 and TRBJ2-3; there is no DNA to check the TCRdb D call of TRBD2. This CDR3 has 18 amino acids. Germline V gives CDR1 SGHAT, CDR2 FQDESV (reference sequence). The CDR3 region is CASSSLSGLAGGADTQYF.

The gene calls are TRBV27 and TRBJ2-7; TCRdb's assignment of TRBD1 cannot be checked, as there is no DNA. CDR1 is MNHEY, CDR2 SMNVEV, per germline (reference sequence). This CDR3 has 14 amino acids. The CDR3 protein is CASSFGQGSYEQYF.

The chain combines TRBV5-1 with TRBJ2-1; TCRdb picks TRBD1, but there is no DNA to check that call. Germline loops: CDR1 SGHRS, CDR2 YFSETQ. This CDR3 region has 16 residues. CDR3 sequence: CASSLAGQSEGNEQFF.

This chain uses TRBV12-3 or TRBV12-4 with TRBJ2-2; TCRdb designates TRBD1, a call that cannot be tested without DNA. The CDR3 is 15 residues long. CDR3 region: CASTSGGLYTGELFF.

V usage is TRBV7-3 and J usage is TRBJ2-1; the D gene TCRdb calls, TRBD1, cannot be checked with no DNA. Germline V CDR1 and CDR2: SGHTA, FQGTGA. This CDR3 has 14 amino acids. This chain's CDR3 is CASSPTPDHNEQFF.

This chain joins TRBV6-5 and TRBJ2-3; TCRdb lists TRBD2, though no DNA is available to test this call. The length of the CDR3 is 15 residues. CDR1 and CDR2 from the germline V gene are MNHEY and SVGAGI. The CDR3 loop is CASSRTSGMTDTQYF.

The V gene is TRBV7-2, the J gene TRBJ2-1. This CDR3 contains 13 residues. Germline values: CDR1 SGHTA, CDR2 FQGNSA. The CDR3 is CASTVSGHNEQFF.

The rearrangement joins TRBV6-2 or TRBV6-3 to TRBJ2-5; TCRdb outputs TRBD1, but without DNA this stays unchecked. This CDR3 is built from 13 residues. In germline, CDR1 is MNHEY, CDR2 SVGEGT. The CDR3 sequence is CASSYQTEETQYF.

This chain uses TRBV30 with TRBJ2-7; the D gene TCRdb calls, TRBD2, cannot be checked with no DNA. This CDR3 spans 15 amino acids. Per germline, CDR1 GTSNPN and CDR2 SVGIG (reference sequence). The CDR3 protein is CAWSPTSGRSYEQYF.

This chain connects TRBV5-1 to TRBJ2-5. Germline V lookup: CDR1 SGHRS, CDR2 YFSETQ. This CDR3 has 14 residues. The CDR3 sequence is CASSLAFLQETQYF.

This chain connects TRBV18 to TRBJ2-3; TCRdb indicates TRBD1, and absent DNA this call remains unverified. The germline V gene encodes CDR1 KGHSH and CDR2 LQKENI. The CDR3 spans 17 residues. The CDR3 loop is CASSPPWTGKPTDTQYF.

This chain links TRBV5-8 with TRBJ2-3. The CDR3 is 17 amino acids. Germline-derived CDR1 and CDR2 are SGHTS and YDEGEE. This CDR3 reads CASTPVVVNPGTDTQYF. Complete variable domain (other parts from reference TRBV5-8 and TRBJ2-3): EAGVTQSPTHLIKTRGQQATLRCSPISGHTSVYWYQQALGLGLQFLLWYDEGEERNRGNFPPRFSGRQFPNYSSELNVNALELEDSALYLCASTPVVVNPGTDTQYFGPGTRLTVL.

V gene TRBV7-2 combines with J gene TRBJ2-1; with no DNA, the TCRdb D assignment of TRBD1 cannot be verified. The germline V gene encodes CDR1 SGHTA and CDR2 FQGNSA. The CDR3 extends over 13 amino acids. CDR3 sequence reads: CASSLVQGMEQFF.

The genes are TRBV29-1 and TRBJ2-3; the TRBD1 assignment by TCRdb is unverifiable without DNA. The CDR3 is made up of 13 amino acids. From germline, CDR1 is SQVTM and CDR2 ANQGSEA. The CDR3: CSVRTGEADTQYF.

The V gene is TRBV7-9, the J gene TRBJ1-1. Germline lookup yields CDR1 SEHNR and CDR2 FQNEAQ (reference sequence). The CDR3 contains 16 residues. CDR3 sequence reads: CASSLAVGALNTEAFF.

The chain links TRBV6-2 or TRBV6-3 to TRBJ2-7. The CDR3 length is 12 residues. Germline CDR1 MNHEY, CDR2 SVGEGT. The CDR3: CASSPVSYEQYF.

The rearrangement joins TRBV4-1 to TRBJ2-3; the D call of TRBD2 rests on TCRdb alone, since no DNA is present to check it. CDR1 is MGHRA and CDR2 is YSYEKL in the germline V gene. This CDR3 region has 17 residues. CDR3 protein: CASSPGAEGGVHSTQYF.

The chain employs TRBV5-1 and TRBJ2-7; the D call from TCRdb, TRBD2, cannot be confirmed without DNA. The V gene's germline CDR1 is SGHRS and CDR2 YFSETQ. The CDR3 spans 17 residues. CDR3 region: CASSPPESLAPTYEQYF.

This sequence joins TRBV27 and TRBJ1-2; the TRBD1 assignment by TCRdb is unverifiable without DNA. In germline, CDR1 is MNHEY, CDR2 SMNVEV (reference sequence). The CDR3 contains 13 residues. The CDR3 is CASHDQQGDGYTF.

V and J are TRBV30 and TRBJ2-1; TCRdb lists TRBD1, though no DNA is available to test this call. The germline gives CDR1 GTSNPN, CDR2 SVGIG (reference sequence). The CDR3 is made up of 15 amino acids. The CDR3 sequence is CAWNLNRNPDNEQFF.

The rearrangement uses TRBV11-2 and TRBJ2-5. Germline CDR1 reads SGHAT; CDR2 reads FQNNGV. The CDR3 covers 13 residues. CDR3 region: CASSLQTQETQYF.

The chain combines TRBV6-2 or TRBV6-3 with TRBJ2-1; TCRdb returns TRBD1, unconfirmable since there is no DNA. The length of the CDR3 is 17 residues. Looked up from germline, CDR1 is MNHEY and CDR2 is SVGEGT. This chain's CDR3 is CASSYSGGAPSYNEQFF.

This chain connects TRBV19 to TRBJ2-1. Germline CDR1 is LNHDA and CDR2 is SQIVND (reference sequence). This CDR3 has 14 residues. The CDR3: CASSIIGTYNEQFF.

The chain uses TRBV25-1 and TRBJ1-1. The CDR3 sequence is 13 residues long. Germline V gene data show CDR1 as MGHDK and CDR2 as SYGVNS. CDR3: CASLGVTNTEAFF.

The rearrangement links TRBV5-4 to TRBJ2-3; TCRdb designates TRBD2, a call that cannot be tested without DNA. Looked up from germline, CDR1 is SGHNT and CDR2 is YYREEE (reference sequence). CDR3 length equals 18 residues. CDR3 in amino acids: CASSLYASGSDGTDTQYF.